What follows is one T cell receptor (beta chain) and its context. Data came from immunoSEQ multiplex PCR; TCRdb stores just in-frame clones and leaves some out. In the table there are about 180,000 clones, about nine tenths of which are singletons. Germline V CDR1 and CDR2: SGDLS, YYNGEE. The CDR3 has 16 residues. V trimming: 0 bases; J trimming: 7 bases; junction bases outside the gene matches: 11. This specimen comes from a study of blood T cell repertoires in COVID-19. Background on the study: The analysed material was cDNA or gDNA that came from T cells, B-cell-depleted T cells, or PBMCs.

This sequence joins TRBV9 and TRBJ2-3, with 7 bases that match TRBD2. This TCR derives from a woman aged 18-30 years who had recovered from COVID-19. Sequencing was performed on PBMCs or T cells enriched from blood (not recorded which). CDR3 DNA sequence: TGTGCCAGCAGCGTAGAGCGGGATACCTCATTTAATACGCAGTATTTT. As protein: CASSVERDTSFNTQYF.